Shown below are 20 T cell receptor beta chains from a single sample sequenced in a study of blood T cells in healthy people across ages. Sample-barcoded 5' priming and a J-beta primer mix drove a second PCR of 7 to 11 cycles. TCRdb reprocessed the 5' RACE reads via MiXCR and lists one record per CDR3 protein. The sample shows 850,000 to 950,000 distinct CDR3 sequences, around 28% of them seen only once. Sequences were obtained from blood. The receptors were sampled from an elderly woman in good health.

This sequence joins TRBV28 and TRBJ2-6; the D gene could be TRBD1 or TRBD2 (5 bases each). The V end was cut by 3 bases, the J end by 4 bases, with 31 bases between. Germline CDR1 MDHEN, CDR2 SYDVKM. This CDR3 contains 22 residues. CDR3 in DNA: TGTGCCAGCAGTTTCTCACACTTCTCGTGGACACCGGGGTACTCCGGGGCCAACGTCCTGACTTTC. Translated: CASSFSHFSWTPGYSGANVLTF.

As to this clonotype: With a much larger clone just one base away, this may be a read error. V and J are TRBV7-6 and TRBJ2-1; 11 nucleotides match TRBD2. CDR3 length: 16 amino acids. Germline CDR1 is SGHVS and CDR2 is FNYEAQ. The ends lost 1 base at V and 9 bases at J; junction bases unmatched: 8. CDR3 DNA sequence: TGTGCCAGCAGCTTAGGGGCTAGCGGGGGGTTGTCTGAGCAGTTCTTC. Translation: CASSLGASGGLSEQFF.

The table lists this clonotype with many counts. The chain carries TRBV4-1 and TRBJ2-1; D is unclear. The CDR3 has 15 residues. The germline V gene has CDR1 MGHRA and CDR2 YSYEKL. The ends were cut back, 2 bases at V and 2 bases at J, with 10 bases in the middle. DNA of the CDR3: TGCGCCAGCAGCCAACCCGGTCGCGCCTACAATGAGCAGTTCTTC. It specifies CASSQPGRAYNEQFF.

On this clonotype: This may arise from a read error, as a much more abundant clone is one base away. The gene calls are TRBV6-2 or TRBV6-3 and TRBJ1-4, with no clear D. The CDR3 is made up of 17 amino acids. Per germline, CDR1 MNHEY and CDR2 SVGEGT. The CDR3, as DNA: TGTGCCAACAGTATACCCGACGGGATTGCAACTAATGAAAAACTGTTTTTT. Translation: CANSIPDGIATNEKLFF.

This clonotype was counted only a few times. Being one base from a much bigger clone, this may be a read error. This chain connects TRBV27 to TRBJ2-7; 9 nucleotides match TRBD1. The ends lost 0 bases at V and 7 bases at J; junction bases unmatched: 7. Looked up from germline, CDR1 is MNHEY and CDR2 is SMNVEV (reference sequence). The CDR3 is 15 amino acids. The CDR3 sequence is CASSLSLIQGAEQYF. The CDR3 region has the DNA TGTGCCAGCAGTTTATCCTTAATACAGGGGGCTGAGCAGTACTTC.

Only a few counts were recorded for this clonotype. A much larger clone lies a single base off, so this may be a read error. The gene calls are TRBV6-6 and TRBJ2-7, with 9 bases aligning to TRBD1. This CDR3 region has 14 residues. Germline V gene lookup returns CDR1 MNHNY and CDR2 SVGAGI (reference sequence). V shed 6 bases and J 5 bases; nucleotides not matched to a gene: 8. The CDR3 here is CASRQTGGSNEQYF. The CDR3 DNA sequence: TGTGCCAGCAGACAAACAGGGGGCAGCAACGAGCAGTACTTC.

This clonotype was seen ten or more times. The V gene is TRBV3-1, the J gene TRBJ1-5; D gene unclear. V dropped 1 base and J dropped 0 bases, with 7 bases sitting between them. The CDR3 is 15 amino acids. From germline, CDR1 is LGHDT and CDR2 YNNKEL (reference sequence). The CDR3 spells CASSQGGNSNQPQHF. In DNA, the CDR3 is TGTGCCAGCAGCCAAGGCGGGAATAGCAATCAGCCCCAGCATTTT.

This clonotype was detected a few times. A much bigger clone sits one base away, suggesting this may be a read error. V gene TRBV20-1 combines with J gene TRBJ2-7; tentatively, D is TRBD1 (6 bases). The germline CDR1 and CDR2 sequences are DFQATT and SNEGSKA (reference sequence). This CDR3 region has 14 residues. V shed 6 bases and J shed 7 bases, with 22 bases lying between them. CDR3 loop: CSANSGHIYNEQYF. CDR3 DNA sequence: TGCAGTGCAAACTCGGGACACATCTACAATGAGCAGTACTTC.

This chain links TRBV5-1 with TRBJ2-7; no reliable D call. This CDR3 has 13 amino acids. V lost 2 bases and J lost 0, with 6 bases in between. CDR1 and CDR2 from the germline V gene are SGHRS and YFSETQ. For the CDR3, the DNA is TGCGCCAGCAGCTTTATCAGCTCCTACGAGCAGTACTTC. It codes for CASSFISSYEQYF. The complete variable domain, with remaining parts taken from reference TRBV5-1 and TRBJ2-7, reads KAGVTQTPRYLIKTRGQQVTLSCSPISGHRSVSWYQQTPGQGLQFLFEYFSETQRNKGNFPGRFSGRQFSNSRSEMNVSTLELGDSALYLCASSFISSYEQYFGPGTRLTVT.

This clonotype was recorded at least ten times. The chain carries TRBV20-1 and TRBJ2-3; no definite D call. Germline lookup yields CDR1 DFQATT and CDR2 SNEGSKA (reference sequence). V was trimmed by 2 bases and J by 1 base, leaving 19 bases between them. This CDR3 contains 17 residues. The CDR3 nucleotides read TGCAGTGCTAGACCCCGACCCCTAAGTGGTCGCACAGATACGCAGTATTTT. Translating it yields CSARPRPLSGRTDTQYF.

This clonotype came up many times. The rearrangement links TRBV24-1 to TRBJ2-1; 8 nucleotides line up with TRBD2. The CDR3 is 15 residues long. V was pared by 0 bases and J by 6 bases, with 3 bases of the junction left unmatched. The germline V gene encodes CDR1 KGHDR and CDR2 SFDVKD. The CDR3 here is CATSDLSGGLNEQFF. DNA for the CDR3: TGTGCCACCAGTGATTTGTCGGGGGGGCTCAATGAGCAGTTCTTC.

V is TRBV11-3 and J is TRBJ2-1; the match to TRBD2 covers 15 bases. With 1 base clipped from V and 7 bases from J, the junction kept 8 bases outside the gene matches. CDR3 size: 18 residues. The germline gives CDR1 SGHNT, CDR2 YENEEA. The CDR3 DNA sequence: TGTGCCAGCAGCTTAGCGGGGACTAGCGGGGGGCCGTATAATGAGCAGTTCTTC. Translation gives CASSLAGTSGGPYNEQFF. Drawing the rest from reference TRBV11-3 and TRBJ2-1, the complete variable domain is EAGVVQSPRYKIIEKKQPVAFWCNPISGHNTLYWYLQNLGQGPELLIRYENEEAVDDSQLPKDRFSAERLKGVDSTLKIQPAELGDSAVYLCASSLAGTSGGPYNEQFFGPGTRLTVL.

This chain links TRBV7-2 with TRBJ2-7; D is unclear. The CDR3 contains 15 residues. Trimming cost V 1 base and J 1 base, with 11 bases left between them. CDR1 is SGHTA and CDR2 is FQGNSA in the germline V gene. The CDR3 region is CASSLDFQSSYEQYF. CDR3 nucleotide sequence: TGTGCCAGCAGCTTAGACTTCCAGAGTTCCTACGAGCAGTACTTC.

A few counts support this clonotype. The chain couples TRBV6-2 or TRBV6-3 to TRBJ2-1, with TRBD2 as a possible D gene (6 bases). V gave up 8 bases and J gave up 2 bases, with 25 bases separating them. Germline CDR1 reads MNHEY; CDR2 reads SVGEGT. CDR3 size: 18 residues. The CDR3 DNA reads TGTGCCAGCTCCCTTGGCGGGGCAGGCGGACTCCCCTACAATGAGCAGTTCTTC. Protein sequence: CASSLGGAGGLPYNEQFF.

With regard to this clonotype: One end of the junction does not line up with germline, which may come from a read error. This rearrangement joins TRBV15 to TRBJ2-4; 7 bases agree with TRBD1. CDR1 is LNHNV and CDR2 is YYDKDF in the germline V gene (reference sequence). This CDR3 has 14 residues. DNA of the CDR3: TGTGCCACCAGCGGAGAAGGGACAGAAAACATTCAGTACTTC. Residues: CATSGEGTENIQYF.

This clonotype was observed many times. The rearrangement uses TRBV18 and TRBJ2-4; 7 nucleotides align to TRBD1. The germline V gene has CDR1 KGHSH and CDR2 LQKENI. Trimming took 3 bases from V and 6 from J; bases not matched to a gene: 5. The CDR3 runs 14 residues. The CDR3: CASSPDRSGNIQYF. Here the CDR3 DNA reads TGTGCCAGCTCACCGGACAGGTCGGGAAACATTCAGTACTTC.

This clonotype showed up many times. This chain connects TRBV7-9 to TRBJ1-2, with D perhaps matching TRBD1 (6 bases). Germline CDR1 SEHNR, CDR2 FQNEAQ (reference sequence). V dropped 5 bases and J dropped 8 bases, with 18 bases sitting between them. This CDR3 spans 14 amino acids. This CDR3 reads CASSHRTARGGYTF. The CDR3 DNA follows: TGTGCCAGCAGCCACCGGACAGCCCGGGGGGGCTACACCTTC.

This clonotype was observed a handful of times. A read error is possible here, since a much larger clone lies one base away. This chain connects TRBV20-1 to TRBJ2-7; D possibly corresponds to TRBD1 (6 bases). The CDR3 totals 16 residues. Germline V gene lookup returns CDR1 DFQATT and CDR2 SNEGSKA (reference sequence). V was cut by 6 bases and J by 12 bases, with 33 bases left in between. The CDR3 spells CSAPDTVQGGRETLYF. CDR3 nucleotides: TGCAGTGCCCCGGATACCGTACAGGGTGGAAGGGAGACCCTGTACTTC.

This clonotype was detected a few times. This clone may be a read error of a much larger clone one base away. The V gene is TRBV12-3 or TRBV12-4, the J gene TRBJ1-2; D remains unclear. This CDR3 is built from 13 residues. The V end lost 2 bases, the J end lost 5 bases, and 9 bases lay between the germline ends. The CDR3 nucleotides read TGTGCCAGCAGTTTACCCGGGAGGTATGGCTACACCTTC. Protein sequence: CASSLPGRYGYTF.

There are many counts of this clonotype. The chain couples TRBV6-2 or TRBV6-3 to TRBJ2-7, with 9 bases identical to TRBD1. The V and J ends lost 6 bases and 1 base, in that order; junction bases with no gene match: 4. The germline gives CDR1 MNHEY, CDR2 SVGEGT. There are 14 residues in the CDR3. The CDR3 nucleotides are TGTGCCAGCAGACGACAGGGGGAGTCCTACGAGCAGTACTTC. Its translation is CASRRQGESYEQYF.